These 2 T cell receptor beta chains originate from one sample sequenced in a study of cytomegalovirus exposure and HLA in healthy donors. Primers included in the PCR were 60 Vbeta and 13 Jbeta primers. Only in-frame clones appear in the TCRdb table, and some are missing; sequencing was by immunoSEQ multiplex PCR. The data contain roughly 120,000 clones, just over 15% of them singletons. Sequences were obtained from PBMCs. The receptors here all came from a young woman in good health and CMV-seronegative.

In DNA, the CDR3 is TGTGCCAGCAGTGAAGGGACAGATAATTCACCCCTCCACTTT. Translated, it gives CASSEGTDNSPLHF. This rearrangement joins TRBV6-1 to TRBJ1-6; a possible D gene is TRBD1 (6 bases). The CDR3 is made up of 14 amino acids. The V gene lost 1 base and the J gene lost 5 bases, with 6 bases spanning the gap. Germline V lookup: CDR1 MNHNS, CDR2 SASEGT.

V gene TRBV5-4 combines with J gene TRBJ2-2, with D tentatively TRBD2 (5 bases). Germline CDR1 is SGHNT and CDR2 is YYREEE (reference sequence). This CDR3 is 16 amino acids long. V was cut by 4 bases and J by 2 bases, with 15 bases left in between. The CDR3 here is CASSLGWSGNTGELFF. DNA of the CDR3: TGTGCCAGCAGCCTTGGTTGGAGCGGAAACACCGGGGAGCTGTTTTTT.